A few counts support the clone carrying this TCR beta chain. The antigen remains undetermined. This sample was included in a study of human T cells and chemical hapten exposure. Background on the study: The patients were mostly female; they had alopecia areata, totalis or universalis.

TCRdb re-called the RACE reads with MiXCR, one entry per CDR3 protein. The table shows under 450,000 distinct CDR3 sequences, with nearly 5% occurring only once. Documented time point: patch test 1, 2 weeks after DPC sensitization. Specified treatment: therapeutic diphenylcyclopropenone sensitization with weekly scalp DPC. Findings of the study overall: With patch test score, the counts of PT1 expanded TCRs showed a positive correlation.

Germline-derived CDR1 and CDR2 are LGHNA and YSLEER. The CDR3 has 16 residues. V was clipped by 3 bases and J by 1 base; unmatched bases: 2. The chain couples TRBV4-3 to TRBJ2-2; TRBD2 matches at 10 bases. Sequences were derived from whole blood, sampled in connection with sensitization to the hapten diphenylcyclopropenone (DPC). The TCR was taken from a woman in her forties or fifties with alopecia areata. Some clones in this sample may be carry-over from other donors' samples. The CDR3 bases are TGCGCCAGCAGCCACTCTAGCGGGGGGAACACCGGGGAGCTGTTTTTT. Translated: CASSHSSGGNTGELFF.